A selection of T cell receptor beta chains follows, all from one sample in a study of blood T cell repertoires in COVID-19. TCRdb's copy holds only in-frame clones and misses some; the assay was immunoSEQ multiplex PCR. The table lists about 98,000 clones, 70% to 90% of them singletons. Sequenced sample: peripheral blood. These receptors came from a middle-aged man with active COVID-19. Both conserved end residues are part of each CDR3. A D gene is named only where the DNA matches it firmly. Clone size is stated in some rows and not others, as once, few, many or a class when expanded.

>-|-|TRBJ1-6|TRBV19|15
CATDEGLGINSPLHF
TGTGCCACAGACGAAGGCCTGGGCATAAATTCACCCCTCCACTTT
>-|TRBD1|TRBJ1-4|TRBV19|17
CASSAVQGARINEKLFF
TGTGCCAGTAGTGCCGTACAGGGGGCTCGGATTAATGAAAAACTGTTTTTT
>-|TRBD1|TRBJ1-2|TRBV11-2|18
CASSSWGTGRRGDYGYTF
TGTGCCAGCAGCTCCTGGGGGACAGGCCGCAGGGGGGACTATGGCTACACCTTC
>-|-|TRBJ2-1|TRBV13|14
CASSSRGGADEQFF
TGTGCCAGCAGCTCTAGGGGAGGTGCTGATGAGCAGTTCTTC
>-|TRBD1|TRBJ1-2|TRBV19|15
CASSPRDRGRDGYTF
TGTGCCAGTAGTCCTCGGGACAGGGGGCGGGATGGCTACACCTTC
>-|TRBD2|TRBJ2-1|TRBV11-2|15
CASSLLFGPGGEQFF
TGTGCCAGCAGCTTATTGTTCGGTCCGGGGGGTGAGCAGTTCTTC
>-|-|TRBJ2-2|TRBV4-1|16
CASSPGGRWNTGELFF
TGCGCCAGCAGCCCTGGGGGCAGGTGGAACACCGGGGAGCTGTTTTTT
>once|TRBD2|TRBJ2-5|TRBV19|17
CASSLTSGGDYRETQYF
TGTGCCAGTAGTCTAACTAGCGGGGGAGATTATCGGGAGACCCAGTACTTC
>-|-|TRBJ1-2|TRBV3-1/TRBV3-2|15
CASSPAPRSSYGYTF
TGTGCCAGCAGCCCCGCCCCACGGAGTTCCTATGGCTACACCTTC
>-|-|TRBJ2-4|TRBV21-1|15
CASSIFPGAKNIQYF
TGTGCCAGCAGCATATTCCCGGGGGCCAAAAACATTCAGTACTTC
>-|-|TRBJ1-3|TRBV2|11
CASSAEYTIYF
TGTGCCAGCAGTGCGGAGTACACCATATATTTT
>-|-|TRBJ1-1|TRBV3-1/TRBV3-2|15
CASSQGGTPNTEAFF
TGTGCCAGCAGCCAGGGGGGGACACCTAACACTGAAGCTTTCTTT
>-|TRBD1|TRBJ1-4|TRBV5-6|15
CASSTTGGVWEKLFF
TGTGCCAGCAGCACCACAGGGGGCGTCTGGGAAAAACTGTTTTTT
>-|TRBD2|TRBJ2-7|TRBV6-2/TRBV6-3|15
CASSRGGLAGYEQYF
TGTGCCAGCAGTAGAGGGGGACTAGCGGGCTACGAGCAGTACTTC
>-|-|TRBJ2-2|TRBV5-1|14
CASSLRDSTGELFF
TGCGCCAGCAGCTTGAGGGACTCCACCGGGGAGCTGTTTTTT
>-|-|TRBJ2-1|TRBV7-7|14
CASSPGGSYNEQFF
TGTGCCAGCAGCCCCGGGGGTTCCTACAATGAGCAGTTCTTC